Below are 16 T cell receptor beta chains sequenced from a single sample in a study of T cell responses to AZD1222 COVID-19 vaccine. Sequencing used immunoSEQ multiplex PCR; TCRdb keeps in-frame clones, though not all of them. The sample has around 97,000 clones, 88% seen once. The sequencing used peripheral blood, collected on day 0 of AZD1222 vaccination. The receptors stem from an adult in good health.

J is TRBJ2-3 and V is TRBV7-9, with D perhaps TRBD1 (5 bases). The CDR3 totals 15 residues. Germline-derived CDR1 and CDR2 are SEHNR and FQNEAQ (reference sequence). Between the trimmed V and J ends, which lost 5 bases and 6 bases, there was a span of 18 bases. CDR3 DNA sequence: TGTGCCAGCAGCGCACGACAGACTGAAGCGGATACGCAGTATTTT. Translated, it gives CASSARQTEADTQYF.

This sequence joins TRBV28 and TRBJ1-2; no clear D gene. This CDR3 region has 14 residues. V lost 2 bases and J lost 4, with 11 bases in between. Germline V gene lookup returns CDR1 MDHEN and CDR2 SYDVKM. The CDR3, as DNA: TGTGCCAGCAGTTTAGGGCAGACCGCCTATGGCTACACCTTC. Its protein product is CASSLGQTAYGYTF.

The chain uses TRBV5-4 and TRBJ1-1; no reliable D call. The V end was cut by 0 bases, the J end by 3 bases, with 12 bases between. This CDR3 comprises 15 residues. Looked up from germline, CDR1 is SGHNT and CDR2 is YYREEE (reference sequence). CDR3 in amino acids: CASSLEAGSDTEAFF. The CDR3 coding sequence is TGTGCCAGCAGCTTGGAAGCGGGCTCTGACACTGAAGCTTTCTTT.

V gene TRBV6-1 combines with J gene TRBJ1-2; D is unclear. V dropped 0 bases and J dropped 0 bases, with 8 bases sitting between them. The CDR3 is 15 residues long. CDR1 is MNHNS and CDR2 is SASEGT in the germline V gene. The CDR3 coding sequence is TGTGCCAGCAGTGAAGCGCCAGGATCTAACTATGGCTACACCTTC. Amino acids: CASSEAPGSNYGYTF.

This clone came up a few times. The V gene is TRBV19, the J gene TRBJ2-7; possible D gene TRBD1, 6 bases. The CDR3 consists of 13 residues. Trimming left V 10 bases short and J 5 bases short, with 18 bases between. From germline, CDR1 is LNHDA and CDR2 SQIVND (reference sequence). CDR3 coding DNA: TGTGCCACCGCAGACAGGCCCTACGACGAGCAGTACTTC. Translated: CATADRPYDEQYF.

The genes are TRBV6-6 and TRBJ2-5; no definite D call. Germline CDR1 and CDR2: MNHNY and SVGAGI (reference sequence). V lost 0 bases to trimming and J lost 5 bases, with 4 bases between them. This CDR3 spans 12 amino acids. In DNA, the CDR3 is TGTGCCAGCAGTTACTCTAGGGAGACCCAGTACTTC. Translated, it gives CASSYSRETQYF.

V is TRBV19 and J is TRBJ2-1; D is tentatively TRBD1 or TRBD2 (5 bases each). The V gene's germline CDR1 is LNHDA and CDR2 SQIVND (reference sequence). CDR3 length: 15 amino acids. Trimming removed 10 bases from V and 6 bases from J, with 22 bases in between. In DNA form, the CDR3 reads TGTGCCATCTCAAGGACTGAGGGGTCGGTCAATGAGCAGTTCTTC. Residues: CAISRTEGSVNEQFF. Full variable domain (missing parts from reference TRBV19 and TRBJ2-1): DGGITQSPKYLFRKEGQNVTLSCEQNLNHDAMYWYRQDPGQGLRLIYYSQIVNDFQKGDIAEGYSVSREKKESFPLTVTSAQKNPTAFYLCAISRTEGSVNEQFFGPGTRLTVL.

The chain employs TRBV27 and TRBJ1-1; D is possibly TRBD1 (5 bases). The CDR3 is 13 residues long. Germline assignment: CDR1 MNHEY and CDR2 SMNVEV (reference sequence). V was cut by 3 bases and J by 4 bases, with 9 bases left in between. The DNA for the CDR3 is TGTGCCAGCAGTTTTCCGGGGGGCACTGAAGCTTTCTTT. Amino acids: CASSFPGGTEAFF.

On this clone itself: Distinct nucleotide sequences in the sample also encode this CDR3. J is TRBJ1-2 and V is TRBV11-2, with 7 bases matching TRBD1. V dropped 1 base and J dropped 2; count of bases not matched to a gene: 4. The CDR3 length is 15 residues. Per germline, CDR1 SGHAT and CDR2 FQNNGV. This CDR3 reads CASSLGAGGNYGYTF. The CDR3 nucleotides read TGTGCCAGCAGCTTAGGAGCAGGGGGAAACTATGGCTACACCTTC. The variable domain in full, completed from reference TRBV11-2 and TRBJ1-2, reads EAGVAQSPRYKIIEKRQSVAFWCNPISGHATLYWYQQILGQGPKLLIQFQNNGVVDDSQLPKDRFSAERLKGVDSTLKIQPAKLEDSAVYLCASSLGAGGNYGYTFGSGTRLTVV.

J is TRBJ2-3 and V is TRBV6-5, with 8 positions matching TRBD2. The germline gives CDR1 MNHEY, CDR2 SVGAGI. This CDR3 has 14 residues. Trimming cost V 2 bases and J 8 bases; bases outside gene matches: 6. The CDR3 DNA reads TGTGCCAGCAGTTACCAGCGGGGGCGGGCTACGCAGTATTTT. Amino acid sequence: CASSYQRGRATQYF.

The chain combines TRBV14 with TRBJ1-2, with TRBD1 identical over 7 bases. This CDR3 region has 14 residues. In germline, CDR1 is SGHDN, CDR2 FVKESK. V was clipped by 6 bases and J by 4 bases; unmatched bases: 8. This chain's CDR3 is CASSHDRAGYGYTF. As DNA, the CDR3 is TGTGCCAGCAGTCACGACAGGGCCGGCTATGGCTACACCTTC.

This clone was detected only a few times. The rearrangement joins TRBV5-1 to TRBJ1-1, with D unresolved. Germline CDR1 reads SGHRS; CDR2 reads YFSETQ. V dropped 0 bases and J dropped 0 bases, with 9 bases sitting between them. The CDR3 consists of 15 residues. The CDR3 sequence is CASSLGTAMNTEAFF. DNA of the CDR3: TGCGCCAGCAGCTTGGGGACGGCTATGAACACTGAAGCTTTCTTT. The full variable domain, rest sourced from reference TRBV5-1 and TRBJ1-1, is KAGVTQTPRYLIKTRGQQVTLSCSPISGHRSVSWYQQTPGQGLQFLFEYFSETQRNKGNFPGRFSGRQFSNSRSEMNVSTLELGDSALYLCASSLGTAMNTEAFFGQGTRLTVV.

This clone was recorded a few times. At one end the junction does not follow the germline gene, possibly because of a read error. The genes are TRBV6-6 and TRBJ2-7; TRBD2 aligns across 11 bases. Germline CDR1 reads MNHNY; CDR2 reads SVGAGI (reference sequence). The CDR3 is made up of 14 amino acids. The CDR3 nucleotides read TGTGCCAGCAGACCTAGCGGGGGGTCCTCCGAGCAGTACTTC. Translation: CASRPSGGSSEQYF.

The table lists this clone with a count of one. This chain joins TRBV6-6 and TRBJ1-6; D possibly corresponds to TRBD1 (5 bases). Trimming cost V 2 bases and J 8 bases, with 10 bases left between them. From germline, CDR1 is MNHNY and CDR2 SVGAGI (reference sequence). The CDR3 covers 14 residues. As DNA, the CDR3 is TGTGCCAGCAGTTACAGGGGCGGCGATTCACCCCTCCACTTT. Translated: CASSYRGGDSPLHF.

V is TRBV9 and J is TRBJ1-1; 9 positions match TRBD1. The CDR3 loop spans 15 amino acids. The ends lost 4 bases at V and 4 bases at J; junction bases unmatched: 8. CDR1 and CDR2 (germline): SGDLS, YYNGEE. DNA for the CDR3: TGTGCCAGCAGCCCCCGGACAGGGGTTGTCACTGAAGCTTTCTTT. Residues: CASSPRTGVVTEAFF.

This chain joins TRBV7-8 and TRBJ1-4, with D unresolved. CDR3 length: 16 residues. The V end was cut by 2 bases, the J end by 4 bases, with 14 bases between. From germline, CDR1 is SGHVS and CDR2 FQNEAQ. Here the CDR3 DNA reads TGTGCCAGCAGCTTAAATTCCGGCCACCTTAATGAAAAACTGTTTTTT. Protein sequence: CASSLNSGHLNEKLFF.